A single T cell receptor beta chain is shown here with its context. The antigen it binds to is not known. One base away there is no much larger clone; base qualities are not given. The data were obtained in a study of response to subunit inactivated influenza vaccine listed by TCRdb under 2018. About the full investigation: Deep quantitative T cell receptor repertoire profiling was used in the study to track responses to a trivalent subunit inactivated influenza vaccine.

What the work shows at the level of the full study, not this receptor alone: It was suggested by the authors that each seasonal influenza vaccination may recruit only a limited number of new T cells.

Reading from cysteine to phenylalanine, the CDR3 counts 10 amino acids. The entry retains the CDR3 DNA only, 30 bases that are in frame from base 1. At the junction V is shortened by 3 bases and J by 9 bases, with 6 bases in between. Sequences DFQATT (CDR1) and SNEGSKA (CDR2) are obtained from the germline V gene (reference sequence). The protocol used for the library was RT-PCR. The instrument was an Illumina HiSeq 2500. TCRdb redid the processing of the public reads, applying fastp at Q25 and MiXCR, and retained in-frame beta chains. Rows with a matching CDR3 protein are joined into one entry that keeps the most common DNA and genes. This sample has about 650,000 distinct CDR3 sequences in its table, and less than 15% of those were observed once. The ten top clones hold 7.5% to 8% of the sample.

This receptor was taken from a man aged 50 to 60 who received an inactivated influenza vaccine. Donor details come from another sample of the same person, matched by shared clones. The sequenced sample was PBMCs from blood, obtained 14 to 15 days before vaccination. The V and J segments used are TRBV20-1 and TRBJ2-1; the D gene cannot be named for sure. The DNA reads as follows: TGCAGTGCTAGTTACGGTGAGCAGTTCTTC. The encoded protein is CSASYGEQFF.